A selection of T cell receptor beta chains follows, all from one sample in a study of blood T cell repertoires in COVID-19. Sequencing was performed with immunoSEQ multiplex PCR; in TCRdb, only in-frame clones are kept and a portion is missing. The data hold about 130,000 clones, with over 70% observed a single time. Sample: peripheral blood. These receptors originate from a human donor in a cohort sampled during active COVID-19. Both conserved end residues are part of each CDR3. The D gene is left open where the match is weak. Clone size is given for some rows only: seen once, a few or many times, or a class if the clone is expanded.

abundance | j_gene | d_gene | v_gene | CDR3aa | CDR3nt
NA | TRBJ1-1 | TRBD1 | TRBV11-3 | CASSPQQGAEAFF | TGTGCCAGCAGCCCGCAACAGGGGGCTGAAGCTTTCTTT
NA | TRBJ1-2 | TRBD1 | TRBV29-1 | CSVAPGQGGYGYTF | TGCAGCGTTGCGCCGGGACAGGGCGGCTATGGCTACACCTTC
NA | TRBJ2-3 | NA | TRBV7-9 | CASSLRGQVTDTQYF | TGTGCCAGCAGCTTGAGGGGACAAGTCACAGATACGCAGTATTTT
NA | TRBJ2-1 | TRBD1 | TRBV19 | CASAGGYRNEQFF | TGTGCCAGCGCAGGGGGCTATCGCAATGAGCAGTTCTTC
NA | TRBJ1-5 | NA | TRBV2 | CASSEGQGQQPQHF | TGTGCCAGCAGTGAAGGGCAGGGGCAACAGCCCCAGCATTTT
NA | TRBJ2-3 | NA | TRBV30 | CAWSGGLSTDTQYF | TGTGCCTGGAGTGGGGGACTTAGCACAGATACGCAGTATTTT
NA | TRBJ1-1 | NA | TRBV5-1 | CASSFSENTEAFF | TGCGCCAGCAGCTTTTCAGAGAACACTGAAGCTTTCTTT
few | TRBJ1-5 | NA | TRBV2 | CATHRDSNQPQHF | TGTGCCACTCACAGGGATAGCAATCAGCCCCAGCATTTT
once | TRBJ1-1 | NA | TRBV7-9 | CASSLTGIRSEAFF | TGTGCCAGCAGCTTAACAGGTATCAGGTCTGAAGCTTTCTTT
NA | TRBJ2-7 | NA | TRBV12-5 | CASGWEEGLGEQYF | TGTGCTAGTGGTTGGGAGGAGGGGCTGGGCGAGCAGTACTTC
few | TRBJ2-2 | TRBD2 | TRBV5-5 | CASSLTSGGPSNTGELFF | TGTGCCAGCAGCTTGACTAGCGGGGGGCCATCGAACACCGGGGAGCTGTTTTTT
once | TRBJ1-1 | NA | TRBV7-2 | CASSLGRLNTEAFF | TGTGCCAGCAGCTTGGGGAGGCTTAACACTGAAGCTTTCTTT
NA | TRBJ1-5 | NA | TRBV2 | CASNAGTTRDQPQHF | TGTGCCAGCAACGCCGGGACAACGCGGGATCAGCCCCAGCATTTT
NA | TRBJ1-2 | NA | TRBV6-6 | CASRPAQYGYTF | TGTGCCAGCAGACCAGCACAGTATGGCTACACCTTC
few | TRBJ2-1 | TRBD2 | TRBV11-2 | CASSSGSGLASNEQFF | TGTGCCAGCAGCAGCGGGTCCGGACTAGCCTCCAATGAGCAGTTCTTC
NA | TRBJ2-3 | NA | TRBV4-1 | CASSQEIGRGTDTQYF | TGCGCCAGCAGCCAAGAAATCGGGAGAGGCACAGATACGCAGTATTTT
NA | TRBJ2-1 | TRBD2 | TRBV5-4 | CASSPSGTSGETSSYNEQFF | TGTGCCAGCAGCCCCTCCGGGACTAGCGGGGAAACGAGCTCCTACAATGAGCAGTTCTTC
NA | TRBJ2-1 | NA | TRBV12-5 | CASGLGLSSYNEQFF | TGTGCTAGTGGTTTGGGACTCAGCTCCTACAATGAGCAGTTCTTC
NA | TRBJ1-2 | NA | TRBV7-9 | CASSLQTGSGGYTF | TGTGCCAGCAGCCTACAAACAGGGTCGGGTGGCTACACCTTC
once | TRBJ1-2 | TRBD1 | TRBV18 | CASSRQGYGYTF | TGTGCCAGCTCACGACAGGGGTATGGCTACACCTTC